This T cell receptor beta chain was captured by sequencing in a study of T cell repertoires in cytomegalovirus infection. Study background: Signatures in public TCR beta sequences pointed to both CMV infection and matching HLA type. Study-level results: CMV-specific HLA-C-restricted TCR beta clonotypes dominated the ex vivo response. Identification of carriers of CMV plus the relevant HLA was performed using cumulative public TCR beta family frequency.

In TCRdb, the reads were re-called with MiXCR into one record per CDR3 protein. The profile shows 700,000 to 900,000 distinct CDR3 sequences, around 29% of them singletons. Points on this clonotype: Antigen: not known.

The sequence was obtained from a human donor in good health (CMV status not recorded). Some clones in this sample may be carry-over from other donors' samples. Sequencing used cultured CD8+ T cells from PBMCs, obtained from culture after CMV antigen stimulation.

The CDR3 DNA reads as TGTGCCAGCAGCCGGGGCCAGACCAACCAAGAGCAGTTCTTC. As protein: CASSRGQTNQEQFF. The chain recombines TRBV7-6 with TRBJ2-1, with D perhaps being TRBD1 or TRBD2 (5 bases each). V was clipped by 5 bases and J by 10 bases, with 18 bases between them. This CDR3 is 14 amino acids long. Germline-derived CDR1 and CDR2 are SGHVS and FNYEAQ. Full variable domain (outside the CDR3, taken from reference TRBV7-6 and TRBJ2-1): GAGVSQSPRYKVTKRGQDVALRCDPISGHVSLYWYRQALGQGPEFLTYFNYEAQQDKSGLPNDRFSAERPEGSISTLTIQRTEQRDSAMYRCASSRGQTNQEQFFGPGTRLTVL.